This is a list of T cell receptor beta chains from one sample in a study of control samples from healthy donors and cancer patients. Only in-frame clones appear in the TCRdb table, and some are missing; sequencing was by immunoSEQ multiplex PCR. This table has about 26,000 clones, 80% to 85% appearing once. Sample: PBMCs. The source of these receptors is a man in his 60s with colorectal cancer. CDR3s include the opening cysteine and the closing phenylalanine or tryptophan. The order of the fields is CDR3 length, clone size, J gene, D gene, V gene, CDR3 DNA, CDR3 protein. D genes are given only for firm matches. Rows may omit the clone size; those that give it use once, few, many or a size class.

>12|-|TRBJ2-7|-|TRBV7-9
TGTGCCAGCAGCTTTGACGAATACGAGCAGTACTTC
CASSFDEYEQYF
>13|-|TRBJ1-5|-|TRBV12-3/TRBV12-4
TGTGCCAGCAGTCAGGGTGTCAATCAGCCCCAGCATTTT
CASSQGVNQPQHF
>14|-|TRBJ2-2|-|TRBV6-5
TGTGCCAGCAGTCAACAGGGATACACCGGGGAGCTGTTTTTT
CASSQQGYTGELFF
>12|-|TRBJ2-7|TRBD1|TRBV6-2/TRBV6-3
TGTGCCAGCAGTCCACAGGGGTACGAGCAGTACTTC
CASSPQGYEQYF
>15|once|TRBJ1-4|-|TRBV5-1
TGCGCCAGCAGCTTGGCCGGGGGGCGCGGTGAAAAACTGTTTTTT
CASSLAGGRGEKLFF
>15|-|TRBJ1-5|-|TRBV6-5
TGTGCCAGCAGTTACTCGAGCGGTAGCAATCAGCCCCAGCATTTT
CASSYSSGSNQPQHF
>14|-|TRBJ2-2|-|TRBV25-1
TGTGCCAGCAGTGTCTCCTCGAACACCGGGGAGCTGTTTTTT
CASSVSSNTGELFF
>16|-|TRBJ1-1|TRBD1|TRBV27
TGTGCCAGCAGTCGCCAAAGGGACAGGGTGAACACTGAAGCTTTCTTT
CASSRQRDRVNTEAFF
>11|-|TRBJ1-3|-|TRBV20-1
TGCAGTGCTAGAAGGCTGGACACCATATATTTT
CSARRLDTIYF
>18|-|TRBJ2-1|TRBD2|TRBV30
TGTGCCTGGGTGGTCACCCTCACCGGGACTAGCGGGGTCAATGAGCAGTTCTTC
CAWVVTLTGTSGVNEQFF
>13|-|TRBJ1-1|-|TRBV29-1
TGCAGCGTTGAAAGGGGGAAGGACACTGAAGCTTTCTTT
CSVERGKDTEAFF
>13|-|TRBJ1-1|-|TRBV29-1
TGCAGCGTTGATATCCAACGACTCTCCGAAGCTTTCTTT
CSVDIQRLSEAFF
>16|-|TRBJ2-2|-|TRBV3-1/TRBV3-2
TGTGCCAGCAGCCCACGGGGAGGGGGCAACACCGGGGAGCTGTTTTTT
CASSPRGGGNTGELFF